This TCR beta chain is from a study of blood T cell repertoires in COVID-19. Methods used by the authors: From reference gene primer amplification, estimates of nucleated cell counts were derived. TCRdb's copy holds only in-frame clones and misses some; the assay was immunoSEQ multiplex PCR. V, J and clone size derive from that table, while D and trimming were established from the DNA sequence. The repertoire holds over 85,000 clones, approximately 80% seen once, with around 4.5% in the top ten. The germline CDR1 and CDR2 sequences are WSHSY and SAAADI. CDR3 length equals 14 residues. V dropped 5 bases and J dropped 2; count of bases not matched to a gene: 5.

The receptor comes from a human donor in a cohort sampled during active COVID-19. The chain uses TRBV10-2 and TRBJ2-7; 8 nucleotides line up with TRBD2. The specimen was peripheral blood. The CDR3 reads CASSPLGGAYEQYF. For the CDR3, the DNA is TGCGCCAGCAGTCCCCTCGGGGGGGCCTACGAGCAGTACTTC.